The sequence of this T cell receptor (beta chain) was determined in a study of cytomegalovirus exposure and HLA in healthy donors. About the research overall: In a previous analysis, approximately 110 million unique TCR beta sequences were found from about 179 million T cells. Findings and caveats of the study: Later analysis demonstrated an association between a missense DCLRE1C variant and TCR beta V- and J-gene trimming. In a later analysis, specific HLA alleles were associated with over 15,000 TCR beta sequences at a 0.05 false discovery rate.

V was cut by 7 bases and J by 5 bases, with 21 bases left in between. The germline gives CDR1 MDHEN, CDR2 SYDVKM. CDR3 size: 16 residues. PCR employed 60 Vbeta and 13 Jbeta primers. The protocol was immunoSEQ multiplex PCR, while the TCRdb copy is restricted to in-frame clones and leaves out a portion. This sample carries about 200,000 clones, 70% to 80% of them seen once, and the ten largest clones take around 0.42%. For this clone: What it binds is unknown.

The TCR was taken from a male donor in good health and CMV-seropositive. The chain carries TRBV28 and TRBJ2-1, with D possibly being TRBD2 (6 bases). Sequenced input: PBMCs. CDR3 DNA sequence: TGTGCCAGCACCGAGACCGGGAGCCACGGAAACAATGAGCAGTTCTTC. It translates to CASTETGSHGNNEQFF.